These T cell receptor beta chains were read from a single sample in a study of T cell changes during pregnancy in multiple sclerosis. TCRdb's table, derived via immunoSEQ multiplex PCR, lists solely in-frame clones and lacks some. This sample has about 110,000 clones; 85% to 95% occur once, and the top ten carry around 0.8%. This specimen was peripheral blood, taken in the third trimester of pregnancy. The receptors were gathered from a female donor in good health, enrolled as a control in a pregnancy study. CDR3s include the opening cysteine and the closing phenylalanine or tryptophan. The D gene is left open where the match is weak. Where a row states a size, it is once, few, many or the class of an expanded clone; other rows omit it.

V gene	J gene	CDR3 length	D gene	clone size	CDR3 protein	CDR3 DNA
TRBV4-3	TRBJ1-6	16	-	-	CASSQDIAGSNSPLHF	TGCGCCAGCAGCCAAGATATCGCAGGGTCTAATTCACCCCTCCACTTT
TRBV2	TRBJ1-1	12	TRBD1	once	CAGQALGTEAFF	TGTGCCGGACAGGCCTTAGGGACTGAAGCTTTCTTT
TRBV14	TRBJ1-5	15	TRBD1	-	CASSQPDRGREPQHF	TGTGCCAGCAGCCAACCTGACAGGGGGAGAGAGCCCCAGCATTTT
TRBV19	TRBJ2-5	16	TRBD2	-	CASKGTHSGAGETQYF	TGTGCCAGTAAAGGTACTCATAGCGGGGCGGGAGAGACCCAGTACTTC
TRBV11-3	TRBJ2-2	14	-	-	CASSSGGYPGELFF	TGTGCCAGCAGCTCCGGGGGATACCCCGGGGAGCTGTTTTTT
TRBV7-3	TRBJ1-1	14	-	few	CASSFRLMNTEAFF	TGTGCCAGCAGCTTCCGACTCATGAACACTGAAGCTTTCTTT
TRBV30	TRBJ1-3	13	-	-	CAWSGRAGNTIYF	TGTGCCTGGAGTGGCAGGGCTGGAAACACCATATATTTT
TRBV29-1	TRBJ1-1	19	TRBD1	-	CSVEDIPRQGMLTNTEAFF	TGCAGCGTTGAAGATATCCCCCGACAGGGAATGTTGACGAACACTGAAGCTTTCTTT
TRBV30	TRBJ2-5	13	-	-	CAWTRDTLGAQYF	TGTGCCTGGACCCGGGACACCCTAGGGGCCCAGTACTTC
TRBV2	TRBJ1-1	14	-	-	CASSGQAGNTEAFF	TGTGCCAGCAGTGGACAGGCGGGGAACACTGAAGCTTTCTTT
TRBV19	TRBJ1-2	14	-	-	CASSIVSSGYGYTF	TGTGCCAGTAGTATAGTCAGCAGCGGATATGGCTACACCTTC